The sequence of this T cell receptor beta chain was determined in a study of vaccination effects on CD4 cells after COVID-19. Generated by immunoSEQ multiplex PCR, the TCRdb table keeps only in-frame clones and is missing some. The sample shows 60,000 to 80,000 clones, roughly 81% of them seen only once. The CDR3 contains 16 residues. V was shortened by 1 base and J by 4 bases, with 15 bases between the two germline ends. The germline V gene has CDR1 SGHRS and CDR2 YFSETQ. On this clone: Its antigen is not identified.

Scientists isolated CD4+ T cells after an approximately 9-day culture period ended. Participants were vaccinated with two doses of either the BNT162b2 or mRNA-1273 vaccine. This sequence was found in a human donor who received a COVID-19 vaccine. The sequenced sample was CD4+ T cells from PBMCs cultured without peptide, obtained after COVID-19 vaccination. The V and J genes are TRBV5-1 and TRBJ1-5; the D gene is possibly TRBD1 (5 bases). The CDR3 reads CASSLPQVVPNQPQHF. Written as DNA, the CDR3 is TGCGCCAGCAGCTTGCCACAGGTAGTTCCAAATCAGCCCCAGCATTTT.